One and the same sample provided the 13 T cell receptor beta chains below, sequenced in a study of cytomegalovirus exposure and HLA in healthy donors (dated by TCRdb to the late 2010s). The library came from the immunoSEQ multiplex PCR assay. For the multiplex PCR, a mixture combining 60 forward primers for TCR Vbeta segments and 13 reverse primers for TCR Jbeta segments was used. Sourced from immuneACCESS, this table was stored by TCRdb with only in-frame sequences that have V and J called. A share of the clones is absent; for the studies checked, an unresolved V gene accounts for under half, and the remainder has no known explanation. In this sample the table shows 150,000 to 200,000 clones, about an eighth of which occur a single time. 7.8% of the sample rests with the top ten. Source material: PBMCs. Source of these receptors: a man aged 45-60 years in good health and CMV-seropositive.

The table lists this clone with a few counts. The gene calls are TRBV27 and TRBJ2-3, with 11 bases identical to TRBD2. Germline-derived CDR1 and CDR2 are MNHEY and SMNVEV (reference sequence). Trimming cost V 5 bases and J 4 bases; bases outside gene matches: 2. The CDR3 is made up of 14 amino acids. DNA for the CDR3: TGTGCCAGCAGTCCGACTAGCGGGGCAGATACGCAGTATTTT. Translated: CASSPTSGADTQYF.

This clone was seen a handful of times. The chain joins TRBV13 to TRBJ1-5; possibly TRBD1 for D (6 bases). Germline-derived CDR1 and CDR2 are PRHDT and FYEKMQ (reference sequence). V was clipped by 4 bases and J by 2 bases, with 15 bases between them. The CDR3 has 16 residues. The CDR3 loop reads CASSWGGSAGNQPQHF. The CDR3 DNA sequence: TGTGCCAGCAGCTGGGGGGGCTCCGCGGGCAATCAGCCCCAGCATTTT.

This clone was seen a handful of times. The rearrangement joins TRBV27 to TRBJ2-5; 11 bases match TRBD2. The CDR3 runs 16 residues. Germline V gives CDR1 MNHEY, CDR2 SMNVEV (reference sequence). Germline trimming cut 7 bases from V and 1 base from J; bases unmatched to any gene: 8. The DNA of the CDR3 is TGTGCCAGCAAGAGGGGGGGACTAGCGGTCCAAGAGACCCAGTACTTC. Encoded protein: CASKRGGLAVQETQYF.

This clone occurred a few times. CDR3 residues: CASSEAEGQYNSPLHF. CDR3 coding DNA: TGTGCCAGCAGTGAAGCGGAGGGACAGTATAATTCACCCCTCCACTTT. This chain connects TRBV25-1 to TRBJ1-6; TRBD1 matches at 7 bases. The CDR3 runs to 16 residues. Germline V gene data show CDR1 as MGHDK and CDR2 as SYGVNS. With 2 bases clipped from V and 4 bases from J, the junction kept 5 bases outside the gene matches.

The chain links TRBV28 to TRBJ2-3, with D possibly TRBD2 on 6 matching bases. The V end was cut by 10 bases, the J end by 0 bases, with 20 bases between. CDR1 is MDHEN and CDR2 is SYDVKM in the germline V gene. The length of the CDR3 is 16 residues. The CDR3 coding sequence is TGTGCCACTACAACCCTGGGAGGTACGAGCACAGATACGCAGTATTTT. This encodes CATTTLGGTSTDTQYF.

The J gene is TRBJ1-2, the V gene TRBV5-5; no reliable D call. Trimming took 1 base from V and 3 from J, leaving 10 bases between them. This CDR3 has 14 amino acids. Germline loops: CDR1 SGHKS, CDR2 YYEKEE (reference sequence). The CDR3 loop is CASSLSRSDYGYTF. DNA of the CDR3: TGTGCCAGCAGCTTGTCCCGGTCGGACTATGGCTACACCTTC.

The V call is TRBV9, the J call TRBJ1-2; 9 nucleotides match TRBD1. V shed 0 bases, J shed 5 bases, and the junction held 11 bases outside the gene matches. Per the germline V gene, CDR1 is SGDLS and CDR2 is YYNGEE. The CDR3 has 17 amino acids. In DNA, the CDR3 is TGTGCCAGCAGCGTAGGGGCGGACAGGGGACCGAGATATGGCTACACCTTC. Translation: CASSVGADRGPRYGYTF.

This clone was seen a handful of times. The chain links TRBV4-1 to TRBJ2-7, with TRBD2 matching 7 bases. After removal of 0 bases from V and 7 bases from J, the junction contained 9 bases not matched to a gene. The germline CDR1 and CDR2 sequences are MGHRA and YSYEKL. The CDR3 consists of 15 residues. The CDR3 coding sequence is TGCGCCAGCAGCCAAGAGGGGCGGGGGATGGGTGAGCAGTACTTC. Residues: CASSQEGRGMGEQYF.

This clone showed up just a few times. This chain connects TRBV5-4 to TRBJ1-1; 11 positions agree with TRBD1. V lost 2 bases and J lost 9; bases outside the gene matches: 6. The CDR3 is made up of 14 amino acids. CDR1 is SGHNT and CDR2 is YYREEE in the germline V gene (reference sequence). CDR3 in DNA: TGTGCCAGCAGCTTAGGACAGGGGGCTAAGAAAGCTTTCTTT. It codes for CASSLGQGAKKAFF. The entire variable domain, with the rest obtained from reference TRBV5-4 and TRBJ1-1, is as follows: ETGVTQSPTHLIKTRGQQVTLRCSSQSGHNTVSWYQQALGQGPQFIFQYYREEENGRGNFPPRFSGLQFPNYSSELNVNALELDDSALYLCASSLGQGAKKAFFGQGTRLTVV.

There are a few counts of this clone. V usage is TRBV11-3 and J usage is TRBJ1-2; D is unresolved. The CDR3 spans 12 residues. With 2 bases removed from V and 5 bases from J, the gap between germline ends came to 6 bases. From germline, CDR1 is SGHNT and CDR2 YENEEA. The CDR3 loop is CASSLSGYGYTF. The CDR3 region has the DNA TGTGCCAGCAGCTTAAGCGGGTATGGCTACACCTTC.

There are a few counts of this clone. DNA of the CDR3: TGCGCCAGCAGCCAAGTTCTAGCAGACACCGGGGAGCTGTTTTTT. Translation gives CASSQVLADTGELFF. The V and J genes are TRBV4-3 and TRBJ2-2; D might be TRBD2 (5 bases). V lost 1 base to trimming and J lost 3 bases, with 9 bases between them. CDR1 and CDR2 (germline): LGHNA, YSLEER. This CDR3 comprises 15 residues.

CDR3 DNA: TGTGCCTCAGCCCCCCAGGGGGCTTCAGTCTATGGCTACACCTTC. Protein: CASAPQGASVYGYTF. This sequence joins TRBV7-9 and TRBJ1-2, with 8 nucleotides matching TRBD1. The germline gives CDR1 SEHNR, CDR2 FQNEAQ (reference sequence). The CDR3 length is 15 residues. Germline trimming cut 11 bases from V and 4 bases from J; bases unmatched to any gene: 15.

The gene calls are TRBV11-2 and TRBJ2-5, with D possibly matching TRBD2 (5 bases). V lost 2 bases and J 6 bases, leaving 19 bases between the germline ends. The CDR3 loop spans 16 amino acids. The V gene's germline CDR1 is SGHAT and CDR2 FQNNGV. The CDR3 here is CASSLSASQLVQTQYF. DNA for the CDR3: TGTGCCAGCAGCTTATCCGCTAGCCAGTTGGTTCAGACCCAGTACTTC. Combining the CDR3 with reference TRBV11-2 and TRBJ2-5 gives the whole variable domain EAGVAQSPRYKIIEKRQSVAFWCNPISGHATLYWYQQILGQGPKLLIQFQNNGVVDDSQLPKDRFSAERLKGVDSTLKIQPAKLEDSAVYLCASSLSASQLVQTQYFGPGTRLLVL.